One and the same sample provided the 13 T cell receptor beta chains below, sequenced in a study of T cell responses to AZD1222 COVID-19 vaccine. Profiling relied on immunoSEQ multiplex PCR, and the TCRdb table lists in-frame clones only, not all of them. The table lists about 110,000 clones, roughly 89% of them singletons. The sequenced sample was peripheral blood, obtained on day 0 of MenACWY control vaccination. These receptors were collected from an adult in good health.

This clone appeared once. This chain links TRBV10-3 with TRBJ1-2; D gene uncertain. The V end was cut by 8 bases, the J end by 0 bases, with 16 bases between. There are 15 residues in the CDR3. Germline assignment: CDR1 ENHRY and CDR2 SYGVKD. The CDR3 DNA is TGTGCCATCCATAATTCGTCGGTCCCTAACTATGGCTACACCTTC. It encodes CAIHNSSVPNYGYTF.

The chain recombines TRBV2 with TRBJ1-6; tentative D call: TRBD1 (5 bases). Germline V gene sequence: CDR1 SNHLY, CDR2 FYNNEI. CDR3 length: 15 amino acids. With 2 bases removed from V and 1 base from J, the gap between germline ends came to 6 bases. This chain's CDR3 is CASSEQGSYNSPLHF. Here the CDR3 DNA reads TGTGCCAGCAGTGAACAGGGTTCCTATAATTCACCCCTCCACTTT.

The J gene is TRBJ1-4, the V gene TRBV15, with D tentatively TRBD1 (6 bases). Trimming stripped 0 bases from V and 7 bases from J, with 18 bases between. This CDR3 is 17 amino acids long. The germline V gene encodes CDR1 LNHNV and CDR2 YYDKDF (reference sequence). The CDR3 DNA follows: TGTGCCACCAGCAGAGACTTAGTCGGGGGGGCTGGTGAAAAACTGTTTTTT. This codes for CATSRDLVGGAGEKLFF. Full variable domain (rest looked up from reference TRBV15 and TRBJ1-4): DAMVIQNPRYQVTQFGKPVTLSCSQTLNHNVMYWYQQKSSQAPKLLFHYYDKDFNNEADTPDNFQSRRPNTSFCFLDIRSPGLGDTAMYLCATSRDLVGGAGEKLFFGSGTQLSVL.

This clone was seen a handful of times. The identical CDR3 is also encoded by other nucleotide sequences in the sample. V gene TRBV2 combines with J gene TRBJ2-5; D uncertain. V was clipped by 3 bases and J by 2 bases, with 7 bases between them. The CDR3 spans 13 residues. From germline, CDR1 is SNHLY and CDR2 FYNNEI. The CDR3 is CASSDVGQETQYF. CDR3 DNA sequence: TGTGCCAGCAGTGATGTGGGGCAAGAGACCCAGTACTTC.

The rearrangement joins TRBV2 to TRBJ2-1; a weak D match, TRBD1 (6 bases). This CDR3 spans 12 amino acids. Germline V lookup: CDR1 SNHLY, CDR2 FYNNEI. Trimming removed 6 bases at V and 10 bases at J, with 13 bases between. CDR3 sequence: CASRATGTEQFF. Written as DNA, the CDR3 is TGTGCCAGCAGAGCCACAGGGACGGAGCAGTTCTTC.

The V call is TRBV28, the J call TRBJ1-2; possible D gene TRBD1, 5 bases. Between the trimmed V and J ends, which lost 1 base and 6 bases, there was a span of 12 bases. The germline V gene has CDR1 MDHEN and CDR2 SYDVKM. The CDR3 consists of 14 residues. The CDR3 is CASSLLSRDDGYTF. CDR3 DNA: TGTGCCAGCAGTTTATTAAGCAGGGATGATGGCTACACCTTC.

The chain employs TRBV4-1 and TRBJ2-7, with 7 bases lining up with TRBD2. The V gene end was trimmed by 0 bases and the J gene end by 3 bases; junction bases not matched to a gene: 11. The CDR3 runs to 17 residues. Germline-derived CDR1 and CDR2 are MGHRA and YSYEKL. The CDR3 nucleotides read TGCGCCAGCAGCCAAGATGAAGGCTTAGTAGCGGGCTACGAGCAGTACTTC. Translated: CASSQDEGLVAGYEQYF.

CDR3 protein: CASSQQGLAGAGELFF. The DNA of the CDR3 is TGTGCCAGCAGCCAACAGGGCCTAGCGGGGGCCGGGGAGCTGTTTTTT. This chain uses TRBV3-1 (or the pseudogene TRBV3-2) with TRBJ2-2, with 10 bases lining up with TRBD2. The CDR3 totals 16 residues. Germline CDR1 reads LGHDT; CDR2 reads YNNKEL (reference sequence). V gave up 2 bases and J gave up 6 bases; unmatched junction bases: 6.

This clone was detected a few times. The CDR3 DNA follows: TGTGCCAGCAGCTGGGACAGTTACGCTGAAGCTTTCTTT. Amino acid sequence: CASSWDSYAEAFF. V is TRBV7-9 and J is TRBJ1-1, with 7 bases that match TRBD1. The CDR3 spans 13 residues. Germline loops: CDR1 SEHNR, CDR2 FQNEAQ (reference sequence). The junction had 5 bases not matched to a gene; V was cut back by 4 bases and J by 6 bases. Using reference TRBV7-9 and TRBJ1-1 for the parts outside the CDR3, the full variable domain is DTGVSQNPRHKITKRGQNVTFRCDPISEHNRLYWYRQTLGQGPEFLTYFQNEAQLEKSRLLSDRFSAERPKGSFSTLEIQRTEQGDSAMYLCASSWDSYAEAFFGQGTRLTVV.

The CDR3 loop is CASSPGWYADTQYF. The DNA of the CDR3 is TGTGCCAGCTCACCAGGCTGGTACGCAGATACGCAGTATTTT. The genes are TRBV18 and TRBJ2-3; D unresolved. V lost 2 bases and J 4 bases, leaving 10 bases between the germline ends. This CDR3 spans 14 amino acids. Per the germline V gene, CDR1 is KGHSH and CDR2 is LQKENI.

The chain carries TRBV7-2 and TRBJ2-7; D ambiguous. This CDR3 comprises 15 residues. CDR1 is SGHTA, CDR2 FQGNSA, per germline. The V end lost 5 bases, the J end lost 3 bases, and 17 bases lay between the germline ends. The CDR3 region is CASSPLPRFDYEQYF. DNA for the CDR3: TGTGCCAGCAGCCCACTCCCGAGGTTTGACTACGAGCAGTACTTC.

CDR3 DNA: TGTGCCAGCAGCCCCCGGGGGGGTGGGAACACTGAAGCTTTCTTT. It is translated as CASSPRGGGNTEAFF. The gene calls are TRBV27 and TRBJ1-1, with D tentatively TRBD1 (5 bases). Trimming removed 6 bases from V and 1 base from J, with 15 bases in between. Per germline, CDR1 MNHEY and CDR2 SMNVEV (reference sequence). This CDR3 comprises 15 residues.

The chain is built from TRBV27 and TRBJ2-2; D uncertain. V was trimmed by 6 bases and J by 6 bases, leaving 14 bases between them. CDR1 and CDR2 from the germline V gene are MNHEY and SMNVEV (reference sequence). The CDR3 extends over 14 amino acids. CDR3 loop: CASREPWGAGELFF. The CDR3 DNA sequence: TGTGCCAGCAGGGAACCATGGGGTGCCGGGGAGCTGTTTTTT.